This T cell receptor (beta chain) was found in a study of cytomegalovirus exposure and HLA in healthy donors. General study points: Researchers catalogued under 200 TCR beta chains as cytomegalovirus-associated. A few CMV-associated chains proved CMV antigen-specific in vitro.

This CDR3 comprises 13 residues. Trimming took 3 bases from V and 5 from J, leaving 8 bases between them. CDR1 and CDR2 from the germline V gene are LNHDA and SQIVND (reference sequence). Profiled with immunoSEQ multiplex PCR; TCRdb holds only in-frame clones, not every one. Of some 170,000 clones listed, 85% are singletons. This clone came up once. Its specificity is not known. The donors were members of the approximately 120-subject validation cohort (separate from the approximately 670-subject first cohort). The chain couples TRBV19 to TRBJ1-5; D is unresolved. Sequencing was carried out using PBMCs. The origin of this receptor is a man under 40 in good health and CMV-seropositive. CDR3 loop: CASSIVRDQPQHF. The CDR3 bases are TGTGCCAGTAGTATTGTGCGGGATCAGCCCCAGCATTTT.